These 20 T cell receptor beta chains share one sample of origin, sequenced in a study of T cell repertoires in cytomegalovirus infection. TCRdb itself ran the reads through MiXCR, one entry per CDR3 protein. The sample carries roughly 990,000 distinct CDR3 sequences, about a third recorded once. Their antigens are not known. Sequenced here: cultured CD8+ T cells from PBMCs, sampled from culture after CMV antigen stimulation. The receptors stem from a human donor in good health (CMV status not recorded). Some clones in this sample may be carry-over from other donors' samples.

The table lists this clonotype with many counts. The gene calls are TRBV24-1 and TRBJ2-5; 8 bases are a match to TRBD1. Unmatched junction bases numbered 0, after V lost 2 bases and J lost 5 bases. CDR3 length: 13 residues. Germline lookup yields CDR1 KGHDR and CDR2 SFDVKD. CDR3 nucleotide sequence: TGTGCCACCAGTGATTGGACAGGGGAGACCCAGTACTTC. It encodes CATSDWTGETQYF.

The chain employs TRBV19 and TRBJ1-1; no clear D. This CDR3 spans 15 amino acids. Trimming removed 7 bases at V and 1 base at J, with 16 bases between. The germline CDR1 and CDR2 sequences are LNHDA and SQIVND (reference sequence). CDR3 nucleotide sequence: TGTGCCAGTAAGGGAAGGCACAAACCGAACACTGAAGCTTTCTTT. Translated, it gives CASKGRHKPNTEAFF. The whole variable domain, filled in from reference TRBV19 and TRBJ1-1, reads DGGITQSPKYLFRKEGQNVTLSCEQNLNHDAMYWYRQDPGQGLRLIYYSQIVNDFQKGDIAEGYSVSREKKESFPLTVTSAQKNPTAFYLCASKGRHKPNTEAFFGQGTRLTVV.

CDR3 bases: TGTGCCAGCAGCGTAGGTGCCAGGGAAGTAACAGATACGCAGTATTTT. Translated: CASSVGAREVTDTQYF. The chain is built from TRBV9 and TRBJ2-3, with a possible D match to TRBD1 (5 bases). Germline CDR1 is SGDLS and CDR2 is YYNGEE. The CDR3 runs to 16 residues. The V gene lost 0 bases and the J gene lost 3 bases, with 14 bases spanning the gap.

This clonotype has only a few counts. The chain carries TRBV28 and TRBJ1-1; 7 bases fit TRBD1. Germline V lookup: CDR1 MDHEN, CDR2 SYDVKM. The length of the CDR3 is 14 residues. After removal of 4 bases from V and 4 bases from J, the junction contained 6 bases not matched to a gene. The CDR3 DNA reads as TGTGCCAGCAGTTCCCCCCAGGGGGGCACTGAAGCTTTCTTT. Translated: CASSSPQGGTEAFF.

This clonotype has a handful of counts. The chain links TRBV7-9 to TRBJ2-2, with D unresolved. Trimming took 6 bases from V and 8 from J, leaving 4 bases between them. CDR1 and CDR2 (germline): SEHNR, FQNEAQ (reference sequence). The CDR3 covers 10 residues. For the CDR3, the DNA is TGTGCCAGCAGTAAAGGGGAGCTGTTTTTT. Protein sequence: CASSKGELFF.

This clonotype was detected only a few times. CDR3 nucleotides: TGTGCCAGCAGTTCCGGACAGGAAGCTTTCTTT. Protein sequence: CASSSGQEAFF. This chain uses TRBV27 with TRBJ1-1, with D possibly matching TRBD1 (6 bases). Germline V gives CDR1 MNHEY, CDR2 SMNVEV (reference sequence). Between the trimmed V and J ends, which lost 4 bases and 8 bases, there was a span of 8 bases. The length of the CDR3 is 11 residues.

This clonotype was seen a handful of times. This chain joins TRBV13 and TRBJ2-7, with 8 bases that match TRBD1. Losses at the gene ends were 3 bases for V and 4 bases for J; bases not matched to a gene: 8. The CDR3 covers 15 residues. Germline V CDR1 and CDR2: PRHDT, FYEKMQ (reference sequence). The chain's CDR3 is CASSFPGQGMYEQYF. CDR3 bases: TGTGCCAGCAGCTTCCCAGGACAGGGTATGTACGAGCAGTACTTC.

The CDR3: CASSSPFQGTHQPQHF. The DNA for the CDR3 is TGTGCCAGCAGCTCACCATTCCAGGGGACCCATCAGCCCCAGCATTTT. The rearrangement uses TRBV6-1 and TRBJ1-5, with a possible D match to TRBD1 (6 bases). From germline, CDR1 is MNHNS and CDR2 SASEGT. Trimming pared 6 bases from V and 5 bases from J, leaving 20 bases between. This CDR3 has 16 amino acids.

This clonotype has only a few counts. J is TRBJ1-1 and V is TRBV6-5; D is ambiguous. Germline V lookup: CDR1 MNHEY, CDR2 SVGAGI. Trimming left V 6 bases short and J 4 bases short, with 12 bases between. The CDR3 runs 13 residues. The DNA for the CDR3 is TGTGCCAGCAGCAGATCGCAGCGCACTGAAGCTTTCTTT. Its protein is CASSRSQRTEAFF.

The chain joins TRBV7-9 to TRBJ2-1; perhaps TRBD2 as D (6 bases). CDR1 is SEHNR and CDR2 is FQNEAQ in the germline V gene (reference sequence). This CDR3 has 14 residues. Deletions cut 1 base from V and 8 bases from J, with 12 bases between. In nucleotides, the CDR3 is TGTGCCAGCAGCTTAGAGCTAGCGATGGATGAGCAGTTCTTC. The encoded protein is CASSLELAMDEQFF.

In DNA, the CDR3 is TGTGCCAGCAGTGAATTGTCTGCCCTCAACACTGAAGCTTTCTTT. It yields the protein CASSELSALNTEAFF. The J gene is TRBJ1-1, the V gene TRBV6-1; D gene uncertain. This CDR3 spans 15 amino acids. The germline gives CDR1 MNHNS, CDR2 SASEGT. V lost 2 bases and J lost 2, with 12 bases in between.

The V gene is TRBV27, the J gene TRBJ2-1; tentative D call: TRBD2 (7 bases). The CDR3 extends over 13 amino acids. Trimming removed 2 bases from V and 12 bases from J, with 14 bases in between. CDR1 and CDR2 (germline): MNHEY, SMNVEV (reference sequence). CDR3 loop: CASSLGRGAWQFF. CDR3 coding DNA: TGTGCCAGCAGTTTAGGACGGGGGGCTTGGCAGTTCTTC.

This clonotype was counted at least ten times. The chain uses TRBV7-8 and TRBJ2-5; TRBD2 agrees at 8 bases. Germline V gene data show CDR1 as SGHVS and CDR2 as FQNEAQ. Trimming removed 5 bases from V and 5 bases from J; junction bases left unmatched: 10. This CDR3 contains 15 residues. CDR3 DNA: TGTGCCAGCAGCGCGTTCGGGGGGGTTGGGGAGACCCAGTACTTC. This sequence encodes CASSAFGGVGETQYF.

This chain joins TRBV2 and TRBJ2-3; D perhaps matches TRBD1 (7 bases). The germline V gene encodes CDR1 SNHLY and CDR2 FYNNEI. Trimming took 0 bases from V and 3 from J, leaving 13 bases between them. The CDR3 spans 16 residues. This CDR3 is CASSEAQGGGTDTQYF. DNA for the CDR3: TGTGCCAGCAGTGAAGCGCAGGGGGGTGGAACAGATACGCAGTATTTT.

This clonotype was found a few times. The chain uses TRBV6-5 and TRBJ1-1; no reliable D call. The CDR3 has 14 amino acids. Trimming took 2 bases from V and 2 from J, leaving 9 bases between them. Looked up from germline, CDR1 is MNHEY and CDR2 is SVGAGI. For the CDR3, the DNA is TGTGCCAGCAGTTACCCCGCCTTAAACACTGAAGCTTTCTTT. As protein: CASSYPALNTEAFF.

DNA of the CDR3: TGTGCCAGCGCCCGGACACCATCCTACAATGAGCAGTTCTTC. It yields the protein CASARTPSYNEQFF. This chain links TRBV6-6 with TRBJ2-1; perhaps TRBD1 as D (5 bases). CDR1 is MNHNY and CDR2 is SVGAGI in the germline V gene (reference sequence). Trimming left V 8 bases short and J 1 base short, with 12 bases between. CDR3 length: 14 residues.

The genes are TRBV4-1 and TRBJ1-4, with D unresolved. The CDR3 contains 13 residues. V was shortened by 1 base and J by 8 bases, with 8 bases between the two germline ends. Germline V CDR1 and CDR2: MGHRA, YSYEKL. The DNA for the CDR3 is TGCGCCAGCAGCCAAGTCATTGACGAAAAACTGTTTTTT. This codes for CASSQVIDEKLFF.

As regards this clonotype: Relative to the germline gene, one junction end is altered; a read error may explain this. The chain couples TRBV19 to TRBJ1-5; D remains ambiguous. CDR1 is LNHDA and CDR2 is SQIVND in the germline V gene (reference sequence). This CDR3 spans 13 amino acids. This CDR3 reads CASSLRARQPQHF. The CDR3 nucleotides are TGTGCTAGTAGTTTACGGGCCAGGCAGCCCCAGCATTTT.

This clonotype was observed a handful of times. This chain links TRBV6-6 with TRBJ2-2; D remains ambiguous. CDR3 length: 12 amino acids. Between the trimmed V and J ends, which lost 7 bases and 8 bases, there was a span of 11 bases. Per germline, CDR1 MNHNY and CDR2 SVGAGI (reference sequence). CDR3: CASTLDGGELFF. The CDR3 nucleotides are TGTGCCAGCACTCTCGACGGGGGGGAGCTGTTTTTT.

The CDR3 here is CASSLAGFAYEQYF. The CDR3 nucleotides are TGTGCCAGCAGCTTAGCAGGCTTCGCCTACGAGCAGTACTTC. The chain carries TRBV7-6 and TRBJ2-7; no clear D gene. V was clipped by 0 bases and J by 2 bases, with 8 bases between them. CDR3 length: 14 amino acids. Per the germline V gene, CDR1 is SGHVS and CDR2 is FNYEAQ. Complete variable domain (other parts from reference TRBV7-6 and TRBJ2-7): GAGVSQSPRYKVTKRGQDVALRCDPISGHVSLYWYRQALGQGPEFLTYFNYEAQQDKSGLPNDRFSAERPEGSISTLTIQRTEQRDSAMYRCASSLAGFAYEQYFGPGTRLTVT.